The 19 T cell receptor beta chains below were found in one sample sequenced in a study of cytomegalovirus exposure and HLA in healthy donors. Primers included in the PCR were 60 Vbeta and 13 Jbeta primers. The data were produced by immunoSEQ multiplex PCR, yet TCRdb's version contains in-frame clones alone and is incomplete. The sample yields 120,000 to 150,000 clones, 82% seen once. The sequenced material came from PBMCs. These receptors were taken from a male donor in good health and CMV-seronegative.

V and J are TRBV27 and TRBJ1-1; perhaps TRBD1 as D (6 bases). Germline lookup yields CDR1 MNHEY and CDR2 SMNVEV (reference sequence). The CDR3 is 14 residues long. Trimming took 2 bases from V and 7 from J, leaving 14 bases between them. The CDR3 protein is CASSLEGGNGEAFF. CDR3 coding DNA: TGTGCCAGCAGTTTAGAAGGGGGAAACGGTGAAGCTTTCTTT.

This sequence joins TRBV11-2 and TRBJ1-2; no definite D call. The CDR3 runs 14 residues. From germline, CDR1 is SGHAT and CDR2 FQNNGV. The germline V and J ends were trimmed by 5 bases and 5 bases, with 15 bases remaining between them. For the CDR3, the DNA is TGTGCCAGCAGCCCTGGTAGTTTCCGGTATGGCTACACCTTC. As protein: CASSPGSFRYGYTF.

This sequence joins TRBV29-1 and TRBJ2-5; 10 positions match TRBD2. After removal of 0 bases from V and 2 bases from J, the junction contained 6 bases not matched to a gene. There are 16 residues in the CDR3. Per the germline V gene, CDR1 is SQVTM and CDR2 is ANQGSEA. In DNA, the CDR3 is TGCAGCGTTGAAGACCAAACTAGCGGGGCACAAGAGACCCAGTACTTC. Its protein is CSVEDQTSGAQETQYF.

The rearrangement links TRBV9 to TRBJ2-3; D possibly corresponds to TRBD1 (6 bases). The germline V gene has CDR1 SGDLS and CDR2 YYNGEE. The V end was cut by 1 base, the J end by 6 bases, with 18 bases between. CDR3 size: 16 residues. DNA for the CDR3: TGTGCCAGCAGCGTATTGGGGGCTAGCCCAATGGATACGCAGTATTTT. Its protein product is CASSVLGASPMDTQYF.

The chain combines TRBV27 with TRBJ2-7, with D hard to call. The CDR3 covers 12 residues. Trimming took 6 bases from V and 4 from J, leaving 10 bases between them. Germline V gene lookup returns CDR1 MNHEY and CDR2 SMNVEV (reference sequence). CDR3 residues: CASSLSGYEQYF. CDR3 nucleotide sequence: TGTGCCAGCAGCCTATCAGGTTACGAGCAGTACTTC.

The rearrangement links TRBV5-4 to TRBJ2-3, with 8 bases identical to TRBD2. Per germline, CDR1 SGHNT and CDR2 YYREEE (reference sequence). This CDR3 has 14 amino acids. J lost 9 bases, V lost 4 bases, and 10 bases had no gene match. The DNA of the CDR3 is TGTGCCAGCAGCCCGGGAGGGTTCGTTGGAACGCAGTATTTT. The encoded protein is CASSPGGFVGTQYF.

In DNA form, the CDR3 reads TGTGCCACCAGCAGAGTTGCGGGAGGCTACAATGAGCAGTTCTTC. Translating gives CATSRVAGGYNEQFF. The V gene is TRBV15, the J gene TRBJ2-1; 8 bases agree with TRBD2. CDR1 LNHNV and CDR2 YYDKDF come from the germline V gene (reference sequence). V trimming: 1 base; J trimming: 3 bases; junction bases outside the gene matches: 2. The CDR3 is made up of 15 amino acids. The complete variable domain, with remaining parts taken from reference TRBV15 and TRBJ2-1, reads DAMVIQNPRYQVTQFGKPVTLSCSQTLNHNVMYWYQQKSSQAPKLLFHYYDKDFNNEADTPDNFQSRRPNTSFCFLDIRSPGLGDTAMYLCATSRVAGGYNEQFFGPGTRLTVL.

J is TRBJ2-2 and V is TRBV6-4; 9 bases agree with TRBD2. V lost 3 bases and J lost 1; bases outside the gene matches: 0. CDR1 is MRHNA and CDR2 is SNTAGT in the germline V gene. This CDR3 region has 15 residues. CDR3 protein: CASSETSGNTGELFF. The CDR3 coding sequence is TGTGCCAGCAGTGAGACTAGCGGGAACACCGGGGAGCTGTTTTTT.

This chain links TRBV2 with TRBJ2-2; possibly TRBD1 for D (6 bases). There are 16 residues in the CDR3. V shed 6 bases and J shed 2 bases, with 16 bases lying between them. Germline V CDR1 and CDR2: SNHLY, FYNNEI. In DNA form, the CDR3 reads TGTGCCAGCAGAGACTGGACAGCCAGCAACACCGGGGAGCTGTTTTTT. It encodes CASRDWTASNTGELFF.

The chain carries TRBV11-2 and TRBJ2-3; 12 bases match TRBD2. The CDR3 is made up of 17 amino acids. V was pared by 5 bases and J by 4 bases, with 10 bases of the junction left unmatched. The germline gives CDR1 SGHAT, CDR2 FQNNGV. CDR3 bases: TGTGCCAGCAGCCCCCGACTAGCGGGAGCTCCCCCAGATACGCAGTATTTT. It specifies CASSPRLAGAPPDTQYF.

The chain recombines TRBV9 with TRBJ2-1; a possible D gene is TRBD2 (5 bases). CDR1 and CDR2 from the germline V gene are SGDLS and YYNGEE. The CDR3 is made up of 14 amino acids. Trimming took off 6 bases at V and 5 bases at J, with 15 bases between the two ends. The CDR3 protein is CASNLGRSDNEQFF. CDR3 coding DNA: TGTGCCAGCAACCTCGGCCGTAGCGACAATGAGCAGTTCTTC.

This chain's CDR3 is CASAAGFGNTIYF. DNA for the CDR3: TGTGCCAGTGCGGCGGGATTCGGAAACACCATATATTTT. J is TRBJ1-3 and V is TRBV5-8; D remains unclear. V lost 8 bases to trimming and J lost 4 bases, with 13 bases between them. The CDR3 extends over 13 amino acids. The V gene's germline CDR1 is SGHTS and CDR2 YDEGEE. Looking up the rest from reference TRBV5-8 and TRBJ1-3 gives the full variable domain: EAGVTQSPTHLIKTRGQQATLRCSPISGHTSVYWYQQALGLGLQFLLWYDEGEERNRGNFPPRFSGRQFPNYSSELNVNALELEDSALYLCASAAGFGNTIYFGEGSWLTVV.

Comments on this clone: One end of the junction varies from germline; a read error may be responsible. The chain uses TRBV7-7 and TRBJ2-2; 9 positions agree with TRBD1. The CDR3 runs to 17 residues. Germline CDR1 is SSHAT and CDR2 is FNYEAQ (reference sequence). The CDR3 reads CASSSRATGGAAGELFF. The CDR3 DNA sequence: TGTGCTAGCAGCTCACGAGCAACAGGGGGCGCCGCCGGGGAGCTGTTTTTT.

The CDR3 DNA sequence: TGCGCCAGCAGCCAAGGATTACAGGGCTACGAGCAGTACTTC. Its protein product is CASSQGLQGYEQYF. The J gene is TRBJ2-7, the V gene TRBV4-3; possibly TRBD1 for D (6 bases). The germline V gene encodes CDR1 LGHNA and CDR2 YSLEER. The CDR3 contains 14 residues. V lost 1 base and J 3 bases, leaving 10 bases between the germline ends.

V gene TRBV5-4 combines with J gene TRBJ2-7; D might be TRBD2 (5 bases). Germline CDR1 SGHNT, CDR2 YYREEE (reference sequence). Trimming left V 0 bases short and J 4 bases short, with 17 bases between. The CDR3 covers 16 residues. The CDR3 region has the DNA TGTGCCAGCAGCTTGGGAATTGGGCTAGCTGCATACGAGCAGTACTTC. It is translated as CASSLGIGLAAYEQYF.

This chain uses TRBV5-1 with TRBJ2-7, with TRBD1 identical over 8 bases. Trimming removed 4 bases from V and 6 bases from J; junction bases left unmatched: 9. The germline CDR1 and CDR2 sequences are SGHRS and YFSETQ. The CDR3 runs 14 residues. The CDR3 DNA reads TGCGCCAGCAGCACGGGACAGGTCGAGAGCGAGCAGTACTTC. Protein: CASSTGQVESEQYF.

The V and J genes are TRBV25-1 and TRBJ2-5; 9 bases agree with TRBD1. Trimming took 3 bases from V and 5 from J; bases not matched to a gene: 10. CDR1 is MGHDK and CDR2 is SYGVNS in the germline V gene. The length of the CDR3 is 16 residues. The CDR3, as DNA: TGTGCCAGCAGTGATAGCCAGTACAGGGGGCCGGAGACCCAGTACTTC. This gives the protein CASSDSQYRGPETQYF.

This clone was seen a handful of times. The chain combines TRBV30 with TRBJ2-7; 7 bases are shared with TRBD2. The germline V gene has CDR1 GTSNPN and CDR2 SVGIG (reference sequence). The length of the CDR3 is 14 residues. J was trimmed by 4 bases and V by 7 bases; bases with no gene match: 13. The CDR3 region has the DNA TGTGCCTCTAGTAGAGGGAGGGCTTCGTACGAGCAGTACTTC. Translating it yields CASSRGRASYEQYF.

The CDR3 DNA reads as TGTGCCAGCTCACCCATATCTAGGACAGGGGGCGATGAAGCTTTCTTT. Translation gives CASSPISRTGGDEAFF. This chain uses TRBV18 with TRBJ1-1, with 11 bases identical to TRBD1. This CDR3 contains 16 residues. CDR1 is KGHSH, CDR2 LQKENI, per germline. The trim removed 3 bases at V and 7 bases at J, leaving 10 bases unmatched.